The 26 T cell receptor beta chains below were found in one sample sequenced in a study of cytomegalovirus exposure and HLA in healthy donors. A multiplex PCR was run with 60 Vbeta primers and 13 Jbeta primers. TCRdb's copy holds only in-frame clones and misses some; the assay was immunoSEQ multiplex PCR. The sample features around 210,000 clones, with around 0.95% in its top ten. The sample was PBMCs. Source of these receptors: a woman between 25 and 40 years old in good health and CMV-seropositive.

CDR3 DNA: TGCGCCAGCAGCTTGTTGGCGGGATCCCCCTACAATGAGCAGTTCTTC. This gives the protein CASSLLAGSPYNEQFF. The chain recombines TRBV5-1 with TRBJ2-1; a weak D match, TRBD2 (6 bases). Trimming took 1 base from V and 2 from J, leaving 13 bases between them. CDR1 is SGHRS, CDR2 YFSETQ, per germline. CDR3 length equals 16 residues.

J is TRBJ2-2 and V is TRBV5-4, with 7 bases aligning to TRBD2. The CDR3 is 14 amino acids. Germline V gene lookup returns CDR1 SGHNT and CDR2 YYREEE (reference sequence). J gave up 7 bases and V 3 bases, and 6 bases lay outside the gene matches. The CDR3 sequence is CASSSRLAGGELFF. CDR3 nucleotide sequence: TGTGCCAGCAGCTCCCGACTAGCTGGCGGGGAGCTGTTTTTT.

J is TRBJ1-5 and V is TRBV11-2; D is possibly TRBD1 (6 bases). The CDR3 is 15 residues long. Trimming cost V 5 bases and J 7 bases, with 18 bases left between them. Germline CDR1 is SGHAT and CDR2 is FQNNGV. The CDR3 region is CASSPIAGANQPQHF. The CDR3 region has the DNA TGTGCCAGCAGCCCGATAGCGGGGGCTAACCAGCCCCAGCATTTT.

The rearrangement joins TRBV7-2 to TRBJ2-3, with 8 bases that match TRBD2. CDR1 is SGHTA, CDR2 FQGNSA, per germline. Trimming at V came to 7 bases and at J to 4 bases, leaving 16 bases not matched to a gene. There are 17 residues in the CDR3. The CDR3 DNA is TGTGCCAGCAAGCGAAGCGGGAGCTCGGTAGGATCAGATACGCAGTATTTT. Amino acids: CASKRSGSSVGSDTQYF.

The CDR3 loop reads CASSELQETQYF. The CDR3 DNA is TGCGCCAGCAGTGAGCTCCAAGAGACCCAGTACTTC. The rearrangement uses TRBV10-2 and TRBJ2-5; D gene unclear. The CDR3 has 12 amino acids. V was shortened by 2 bases and J by 1 base, with 2 bases between the two germline ends. Per the germline V gene, CDR1 is WSHSY and CDR2 is SAAADI.

The chain recombines TRBV19 with TRBJ2-7; 9 bases match TRBD1. The CDR3 is 14 residues long. Per the germline V gene, CDR1 is LNHDA and CDR2 is SQIVND (reference sequence). Trimming removed 3 bases from V and 3 bases from J; junction bases left unmatched: 3. CDR3: CASSISGQGYEQYF. The CDR3 DNA reads as TGTGCCAGTAGTATCTCGGGACAGGGCTACGAGCAGTACTTC.

The chain has TRBV11-2 and TRBJ2-1; 14 nucleotides match TRBD2. From germline, CDR1 is SGHAT and CDR2 FQNNGV. The CDR3 totals 16 residues. Losses at the gene ends were 0 bases for V and 7 bases for J; bases not matched to a gene: 2. CDR3 protein: CASSLDRTSGGNEQFF. CDR3 in DNA: TGTGCCAGCAGCTTAGACCGGACTAGCGGGGGGAATGAGCAGTTCTTC.

The chain recombines TRBV6-5 with TRBJ1-2; 7 bases are a match to TRBD1. CDR3 length equals 15 residues. The germline CDR1 and CDR2 sequences are MNHEY and SVGAGI. Trimming took 6 bases from V and 4 from J; bases not matched to a gene: 11. The CDR3 reads CASSPNPTGTYGYTF. DNA of the CDR3: TGTGCCAGCAGCCCTAACCCGACAGGGACCTATGGCTACACCTTC.

The chain uses TRBV7-2 and TRBJ2-1; D perhaps matches TRBD1 (5 bases). With 1 base removed from V and 5 bases from J, the gap between germline ends came to 6 bases. CDR1 is SGHTA, CDR2 FQGNSA, per germline. This CDR3 is 13 amino acids long. The CDR3 loop reads CASSLGQNNEQFF. In DNA, the CDR3 is TGTGCCAGCAGCTTAGGACAGAACAATGAGCAGTTCTTC.

The chain recombines TRBV6-5 with TRBJ1-2; 8 nucleotides agree with TRBD1. With V trimmed by 8 bases and J by 0 bases, 5 bases remained unmatched. The CDR3 extends over 14 amino acids. Per germline, CDR1 MNHEY and CDR2 SVGAGI. CDR3 protein: CASADRVTNYGYTF. The CDR3 DNA is TGTGCCAGCGCGGACAGGGTAACTAACTATGGCTACACCTTC.

The chain is built from TRBV10-3 and TRBJ2-7, with TRBD1 matching over 10 bases. The CDR3 sequence is 17 residues long. With V trimmed by 0 bases and J by 1 base, 6 bases remained unmatched. CDR1 and CDR2 from the germline V gene are ENHRY and SYGVKD. The CDR3 loop is CAISESVRDRGSYEQYF. The CDR3 coding sequence is TGTGCCATCAGTGAGTCGGTCCGGGACAGGGGATCCTACGAGCAGTACTTC.

The chain joins TRBV9 to TRBJ2-7; D unclear. Looked up from germline, CDR1 is SGDLS and CDR2 is YYNGEE. Trimming cost V 0 bases and J 4 bases, with 8 bases left between them. This CDR3 spans 13 amino acids. This CDR3 reads CASSVAPVYEQYF. CDR3 sequence (DNA): TGTGCCAGCAGCGTAGCTCCGGTATACGAGCAGTACTTC.

This chain uses TRBV27 with TRBJ2-2, with 8 bases aligning to TRBD1. The CDR3 has 16 amino acids. From germline, CDR1 is MNHEY and CDR2 SMNVEV (reference sequence). The ends lost 0 bases at V and 7 bases at J; junction bases unmatched: 7. CDR3 sequence reads: CASSLSILQGGGELFF. Here the CDR3 DNA reads TGTGCCAGCAGTTTATCGATTTTACAGGGGGGCGGGGAGCTGTTTTTT.

The gene calls are TRBV28 and TRBJ2-7; TRBD1 matches at 11 bases. Losses at the gene ends were 6 bases for V and 6 bases for J; bases not matched to a gene: 13. This CDR3 is 16 amino acids long. The germline V gene has CDR1 MDHEN and CDR2 SYDVKM. DNA for the CDR3: TGTGCCAGCAGCCTAGCGGGACAGGGGGAAATCGGCGAGCAGTACTTC. It codes for CASSLAGQGEIGEQYF.

This chain's CDR3 is CASSLNTGAGELFF. The CDR3 coding sequence is TGTGCCAGCAGTCTCAACACAGGAGCCGGGGAGCTGTTTTTT. The chain joins TRBV6-4 to TRBJ2-2; maybe TRBD1 (5 bases). V lost 5 bases and J lost 6, with 13 bases in between. The CDR3 loop spans 14 amino acids. The germline V gene has CDR1 MRHNA and CDR2 SNTAGT.

The chain recombines TRBV18 with TRBJ1-1; possibly TRBD1 for D (6 bases). V shed 1 base and J shed 0 bases, with 9 bases lying between them. Germline loops: CDR1 KGHSH, CDR2 LQKENI. This CDR3 comprises 15 residues. The CDR3 region has the DNA TGTGCCAGCTCACCACGGACAGAAATGAACACTGAAGCTTTCTTT. Its protein product is CASSPRTEMNTEAFF.

V usage is TRBV29-1 and J usage is TRBJ2-1; 8 nucleotides line up with TRBD2. Trimming took 7 bases from V and 15 from J; bases not matched to a gene: 20. CDR1 is SQVTM and CDR2 is ANQGSEA in the germline V gene. The CDR3 contains 14 residues. CDR3 protein: CSAPGAEREGSRFF. For the CDR3, the DNA is TGCAGCGCCCCGGGTGCTGAACGGGAGGGCTCAAGGTTCTTC.

The chain joins TRBV28 to TRBJ2-5; D perhaps matches TRBD1 (6 bases). Germline values: CDR1 MDHEN, CDR2 SYDVKM. The V gene lost 7 bases and the J gene lost 0 bases, with 15 bases spanning the gap. This CDR3 spans 15 amino acids. CDR3 loop: CASTSGQHYQETQYF. The CDR3 coding sequence is TGTGCCAGCACCTCAGGACAGCATTACCAAGAGACCCAGTACTTC.

The V gene is TRBV7-7, the J gene TRBJ2-1; 7 bases match TRBD1. The CDR3 runs 14 residues. Germline values: CDR1 SSHAT, CDR2 FNYEAQ (reference sequence). V lost 3 bases to trimming and J lost 3 bases; unmatched junction nucleotides: 2. CDR3 nucleotide sequence: TGTGCCAGCAGCTTTGGGACAGACTACAATGAGCAGTTCTTC. Encoded protein: CASSFGTDYNEQFF.

The genes are TRBV11-3 and TRBJ2-1; 7 bases map to TRBD1. Germline V gene lookup returns CDR1 SGHNT and CDR2 YENEEA. The CDR3 runs to 14 residues. The ends lost 1 base at V and 15 bases at J; junction bases unmatched: 12. CDR3 sequence (DNA): TGTGCCAGCAGCTTAGGAGGGGGCCAACTCTTTAGGTTCTTC. Residues: CASSLGGGQLFRFF.

The chain employs TRBV11-2 and TRBJ1-1; TRBD1 is a possible D gene (6 bases). Germline V CDR1 and CDR2: SGHAT, FQNNGV. The V end was cut by 3 bases, the J end by 7 bases, with 12 bases between. The CDR3 spans 13 residues. The CDR3 DNA is TGTGCCAGCAGCTTTCAGGGGTCCATTGAAGCTTTCTTT. Amino acid sequence: CASSFQGSIEAFF.

The chain combines TRBV6-5 with TRBJ2-5; 9 bases line up with TRBD1. The CDR3 has 14 residues. The J segment lost 2 bases and the V segment lost 2 bases, leaving 0 bases of the junction unmatched. Per the germline V gene, CDR1 is MNHEY and CDR2 is SVGAGI. In DNA, the CDR3 is TGTGCCAGCAGTTACGGGACAGGGCAAGAGACCCAGTACTTC. Its translation is CASSYGTGQETQYF.

This chain joins TRBV11-3 and TRBJ2-5; 7 bases match TRBD2. The J segment lost 4 bases and the V segment lost 3 bases, leaving 8 bases of the junction unmatched. Germline CDR1 is SGHNT and CDR2 is YENEEA. The CDR3 consists of 15 residues. The DNA of the CDR3 is TGTGCCAGCAGCTTGGGAGGGTCCAGCAGAGAGACCCAGTACTTC. It is translated as CASSLGGSSRETQYF. Based on the CDR3 plus reference TRBV11-3 and TRBJ2-5, the full variable domain is EAGVVQSPRYKIIEKKQPVAFWCNPISGHNTLYWYLQNLGQGPELLIRYENEEAVDDSQLPKDRFSAERLKGVDSTLKIQPAELGDSAVYLCASSLGGSSRETQYFGPGTRLLVL.

This rearrangement joins TRBV15 to TRBJ2-5, with no clear D. The germline gives CDR1 LNHNV, CDR2 YYDKDF (reference sequence). The CDR3 is made up of 12 amino acids. The V end was cut by 3 bases, the J end by 5 bases, with 7 bases between. As DNA, the CDR3 is TGTGCCACCAGCAGGAGAAAGGAGACCCAGTACTTC. This translates into CATSRRKETQYF.

This CDR3 is CSVEDRLAGSYNEQFF. For the CDR3, the DNA is TGCAGCGTTGAAGATAGACTAGCGGGAAGCTACAATGAGCAGTTCTTC. This chain uses TRBV29-1 with TRBJ2-1; 11 bases agree with TRBD2. V shed 0 bases and J 3 bases; nucleotides not matched to a gene: 4. This CDR3 is built from 16 residues. The germline gives CDR1 SQVTM, CDR2 ANQGSEA.

The J gene is TRBJ1-4, the V gene TRBV6-5, with D possibly being TRBD1 (6 bases). The CDR3 extends over 15 amino acids. Per germline, CDR1 MNHEY and CDR2 SVGAGI. V was pared by 4 bases and J by 2 bases, with 11 bases between. The CDR3 protein is CASSFTTGTNEKLFF. CDR3 bases: TGTGCCAGCAGTTTTACTACAGGGACTAATGAAAAACTGTTTTTT.